These 13 T cell receptor beta chains originate from one sample sequenced in a study of human T cells and chemical hapten exposure. The time point here: pre-sensitization, week 0. The treatment denotes: therapeutic diphenylcyclopropenone sensitization with weekly scalp DPC. TCRdb redid the calling of the RACE reads with MiXCR, one entry per CDR3 protein. The sample comprises a few hundred thousand distinct CDR3 sequences, about 9% of which are singletons, and under 2.5% rests with the top ten. The material sequenced was whole blood, taken in connection with sensitization to the hapten diphenylcyclopropenone (DPC). The source is a woman aged 40 to 49 with alopecia areata. Some clones in this sample may be carry-over from other donors' samples.

This clonotype was detected a few times. The chain is built from TRBV4-2 and TRBJ2-5; the match to TRBD2 covers 12 bases. CDR3 length: 16 residues. Germline CDR1 LGHNA, CDR2 YNFKEQ. V dropped 5 bases and J dropped 5; count of bases not matched to a gene: 9. CDR3 region: CASSVGGLAGFETQYF. The CDR3 coding sequence is TGTGCCAGCAGCGTTGGAGGACTAGCGGGATTTGAGACCCAGTACTTC.

This clonotype has a handful of counts. The J gene is TRBJ2-3, the V gene TRBV27; perhaps D is TRBD1 or TRBD2 (5 bases each). The V and J ends lost 2 bases and 4 bases respectively, with 13 bases between them. The CDR3 length is 15 residues. The germline V gene encodes CDR1 MNHEY and CDR2 SMNVEV (reference sequence). Here the CDR3 DNA reads TGTGCCAGCAGTTTAAACGGGGCACGGGCAGATACGCAGTATTTT. It translates to CASSLNGARADTQYF.

This clonotype has more than one count but fewer than ten. The chain has TRBV6-2 or TRBV6-3 and TRBJ2-7; D remains unclear. The CDR3 has 12 amino acids. The germline gives CDR1 MNHEY, CDR2 SVGEGT. The V gene lost 2 bases and the J gene lost 3 bases, with 5 bases spanning the gap. DNA of the CDR3: TGTGCCAGCAGTTACGACGGCTACGAGCAGTACTTC. This sequence encodes CASSYDGYEQYF.

There are many counts of this clonotype. CDR3 sequence (DNA): TGTGCCAGCAGCCTTCGGACAGCGAACACCGGGGAGCTGTTTTTT. This encodes CASSLRTANTGELFF. The chain employs TRBV7-2 and TRBJ2-2; perhaps TRBD1 as D (6 bases). V was trimmed by 5 bases and J by 0 bases, leaving 10 bases between them. The CDR3 length is 15 residues. The V gene's germline CDR1 is SGHTA and CDR2 FQGNSA. Filled out from reference TRBV7-2 and TRBJ2-2, the complete variable domain reads GAGVSQSPSNKVTEKGKDVELRCDPISGHTALYWYRQSLGQGLEFLIYFQGNSAPDKSGLPSDRFSAERTGGSVSTLTIQRTQQEDSAVYLCASSLRTANTGELFFGEGSRLTVL.

This clonotype was seen a few times. The J gene is TRBJ2-1, the V gene TRBV5-1, with D maybe TRBD2 (6 bases). The germline V and J ends were trimmed by 4 bases and 1 base, with 12 bases remaining between them. The V gene's germline CDR1 is SGHRS and CDR2 YFSETQ. The CDR3 consists of 15 residues. The CDR3 DNA reads as TGCGCCAGCAGCCCCGGGACTCAGTCCTACAATGAGCAGTTCTTC. Residues: CASSPGTQSYNEQFF. Looking up the rest from reference TRBV5-1 and TRBJ2-1 gives the full variable domain: KAGVTQTPRYLIKTRGQQVTLSCSPISGHRSVSWYQQTPGQGLQFLFEYFSETQRNKGNFPGRFSGRQFSNSRSEMNVSTLELGDSALYLCASSPGTQSYNEQFFGPGTRLTVL.

This sequence joins TRBV3-1 and TRBJ2-7; D unclear. Trimming took off 2 bases at V and 11 bases at J, with 16 bases between the two ends. Germline V gives CDR1 LGHDT, CDR2 YNNKEL (reference sequence). This CDR3 is built from 13 residues. CDR3 in DNA: TGTGCCAGCAGCCAAAGCGTATGGCGACCCGAGTACTTC. Its protein product is CASSQSVWRPEYF.

The rearrangement links TRBV24-1 to TRBJ2-7, with D maybe TRBD1 (5 bases). Trimming removed 3 bases at V and 6 bases at J, with 14 bases between. Germline values: CDR1 KGHDR, CDR2 SFDVKD. The CDR3 totals 14 residues. As DNA, the CDR3 is TGTGCCACCAGTGATACAGGCCCTGTGGGCGAGCAGTACTTC. Residues: CATSDTGPVGEQYF.

V and J are TRBV4-1 and TRBJ2-7, with D maybe TRBD1 (5 bases). From germline, CDR1 is MGHRA and CDR2 YSYEKL. The CDR3 length is 14 residues. V was clipped by 5 bases and J by 3 bases, with 14 bases between them. CDR3 region: CASSVTTAGYEQYF. CDR3 bases: TGCGCCAGCAGCGTAACGACAGCTGGCTACGAGCAGTACTTC.

This clonotype was seen many times. The chain combines TRBV20-1 with TRBJ1-2; D is possibly TRBD1 (5 bases). This CDR3 region has 13 residues. Germline V gene lookup returns CDR1 DFQATT and CDR2 SNEGSKA (reference sequence). V lost 6 bases and J lost 0, with 11 bases in between. The CDR3 DNA sequence: TGCAGTGCGTCTTGGGGGACTAACTATGGCTACACCTTC. It codes for CSASWGTNYGYTF.

This clonotype was picked up a small number of times. This rearrangement joins TRBV4-1 to TRBJ1-5; D gene uncertain. Trimming pared 0 bases from V and 0 bases from J, leaving 12 bases between. The CDR3 runs 17 residues. Germline loops: CDR1 MGHRA, CDR2 YSYEKL. CDR3 bases: TGCGCCAGCAGCCAAGATAATTACGGGGATAGCAATCAGCCCCAGCATTTT. Amino acids: CASSQDNYGDSNQPQHF.

The chain couples TRBV20-1 to TRBJ2-7; 12 nucleotides match TRBD1. Trimming took 5 bases from V and 4 from J; bases not matched to a gene: 6. Germline loops: CDR1 DFQATT, CDR2 SNEGSKA (reference sequence). There are 14 residues in the CDR3. CDR3 amino acids: CSALRGQGAYEQYF. Here the CDR3 DNA reads TGCAGTGCTCTTCGGGGACAGGGGGCTTACGAGCAGTACTTC.

The gene calls are TRBV4-2 and TRBJ2-1, with TRBD2 matching over 10 bases. The CDR3 extends over 16 amino acids. Germline V gene sequence: CDR1 LGHNA, CDR2 YNFKEQ. The ends lost 4 bases at V and 4 bases at J; junction bases unmatched: 7. The CDR3 region is CASSLLKTSGYNEQFF. Written as DNA, the CDR3 is TGTGCCAGCAGCCTGCTAAAGACTAGCGGGTACAATGAGCAGTTCTTC.

This clonotype appeared a few times. The rearrangement uses TRBV5-1 and TRBJ2-2; D gene uncertain. Germline CDR1 reads SGHRS; CDR2 reads YFSETQ. The CDR3 is made up of 14 amino acids. Trimming left V 3 bases short and J 5 bases short, with 11 bases between. The CDR3 nucleotides are TGCGCCAGCAGCTGGCGAATGGAAACCGGGGAGCTGTTTTTT. Translation gives CASSWRMETGELFF.